The 10 T cell receptor beta chains given below trace back to one sample, sequenced in a study of blood T cells in healthy people across ages. For the second PCR, which ran for roughly 7 to 11 cycles, a sample-barcoded 5' primer and a J-beta primer mix were used. TCRdb used MiXCR to reprocess the 5' RACE reads, holding one entry per CDR3 protein. Of approximately 350,000 distinct CDR3 sequences in the sample, roughly half were seen once. Sequencing was performed on blood. The receptors derive from a man aged 55 to 70 in good health.

This clonotype was counted many times. This chain links TRBV20-1 with TRBJ2-4; 8 bases line up with TRBD2. CDR3 size: 14 residues. Trimming removed 2 bases from V and 6 bases from J; junction bases left unmatched: 6. Germline lookup yields CDR1 DFQATT and CDR2 SNEGSKA (reference sequence). CDR3 amino acids: CSARIATSGNIQYF. For the CDR3, the DNA is TGCAGTGCTAGAATAGCAACTAGCGGAAACATTCAGTACTTC.

The rearrangement links TRBV27 to TRBJ2-6; 7 bases match TRBD2. Germline CDR1 is MNHEY and CDR2 is SMNVEV (reference sequence). The ends lost 5 bases at V and 0 bases at J; junction bases unmatched: 10. The CDR3 covers 18 residues. The CDR3 sequence is CASSPPGGWFSGANVLTF. DNA of the CDR3: TGTGCCAGCAGTCCCCCCGGGGGGTGGTTCTCTGGGGCCAACGTCCTGACTTTC.

The rearrangement links TRBV7-9 to TRBJ2-7; TRBD1 agrees at 12 bases. The CDR3 is 20 residues long. V was clipped by 1 base and J by 1 base; unmatched bases: 14. The germline V gene has CDR1 SEHNR and CDR2 FQNEAQ (reference sequence). CDR3 nucleotides: TGTGCCAGCAGCTTAGAGGGGCGGGGACAGGGGGCATTTATATCCTACGAGCAGTACTTC. It is translated as CASSLEGRGQGAFISYEQYF.

This clonotype was counted only a few times. This chain joins TRBV7-9 and TRBJ1-2; D is possibly TRBD1 (5 bases). V was trimmed by 0 bases and J by 6 bases, leaving 8 bases between them. The germline gives CDR1 SEHNR, CDR2 FQNEAQ (reference sequence). There are 13 residues in the CDR3. The CDR3 sequence: CASSLAAGNGYTF. The CDR3 region has the DNA TGTGCCAGCAGCTTAGCGGCAGGGAATGGCTACACCTTC. The whole variable domain, filled in from reference TRBV7-9 and TRBJ1-2, reads DTGVSQNPRHKITKRGQNVTFRCDPISEHNRLYWYRQTLGQGPEFLTYFQNEAQLEKSRLLSDRFSAERPKGSFSTLEIQRTEQGDSAMYLCASSLAAGNGYTFGSGTRLTVV.

The chain links TRBV6-6 to TRBJ2-1; D is possibly TRBD1 (5 bases). The better agreement between TRBJ2-7 and the DNA end casts doubt on the J call. Germline values: CDR1 MNHNY, CDR2 SVGAGI (reference sequence). The CDR3 runs to 12 residues. Written as DNA, the CDR3 is TGTGCCAGCTCGACAGTACGTAGCGAGCAGTACTTC. Translating it yields CASSTVRSEQYF.

The chain recombines TRBV15 with TRBJ1-4; D is unresolved. V was trimmed by 3 bases and J by 7 bases, leaving 6 bases between them. Germline CDR1 LNHNV, CDR2 YYDKDF (reference sequence). The CDR3 has 12 amino acids. The CDR3 protein is CATSSDGEKLFF. Written as DNA, the CDR3 is TGTGCCACCAGCAGTGATGGTGAAAAACTGTTTTTT.

The V and J genes are TRBV18 and TRBJ2-1; D remains unclear. The CDR3 consists of 13 residues. Per the germline V gene, CDR1 is KGHSH and CDR2 is LQKENI. V lost 4 bases and J 5 bases, leaving 9 bases between the germline ends. The CDR3 region is CASSQLQNNEQFF. For the CDR3, the DNA is TGTGCCAGCTCACAATTGCAGAACAATGAGCAGTTCTTC.

This clonotype was found many times. The chain is built from TRBV7-3 and TRBJ2-7; 8 nucleotides match TRBD1. V lost 4 bases to trimming and J lost 2 bases; unmatched junction nucleotides: 4. The CDR3 is 14 amino acids. Germline CDR1 SGHTA, CDR2 FQGTGA. The DNA of the CDR3 is TGTGCCAGCAGCTATGACAGGGGCCCCTACGAGCAGTACTTC. Translation: CASSYDRGPYEQYF. The whole variable domain, remainder taken from reference TRBV7-3 and TRBJ2-7, is GAGVSQTPSNKVTEKGKYVELRCDPISGHTALYWYRQSLGQGPEFLIYFQGTGAADDSGLPNDRFFAVRPEGSVSTLKIQRTERGDSAVYLCASSYDRGPYEQYFGPGTRLTVT.

The rearrangement uses TRBV27 and TRBJ1-1; no definite D call. Germline CDR1 is MNHEY and CDR2 is SMNVEV (reference sequence). Trimming cost V 3 bases and J 0 bases, with 8 bases left between them. The CDR3 has 14 residues. CDR3 DNA sequence: TGTGCCAGCAGTTTCCGGGCACTGAACACTGAAGCTTTCTTT. Protein product: CASSFRALNTEAFF.

Concerning this clonotype itself: One end of the junction is discordant with germline, which a read error may explain. The chain is built from TRBV7-2 and TRBJ2-3; 10 bases fit TRBD2. Germline lookup yields CDR1 SGHTA and CDR2 FQGNSA. The CDR3 contains 17 residues. This CDR3 is CASSFASGGLSTGTQYF. The CDR3 DNA follows: TGTGCCAGCAGCTTTGCTAGCGGGGGTCTAAGCACAGGTACGCAGTATTTT. The variable domain in full, with the rest retrieved from reference TRBV7-2 and TRBJ2-3, is GAGVSQSPSNKVTEKGKDVELRCDPISGHTALYWYRQSLGQGLEFLIYFQGNSAPDKSGLPSDRFSAERTGGSVSTLTIQRTQQEDSAVYLCASSFASGGLSTGTQYFGPGTRLTVL.